This passage covers 32 T cell receptor beta chains from one sample sequenced in a study of CD8+ T cells in alopecia areata. cDNA prepared by RNA extraction and subsequent reverse transcription served as the template for sequencing. TCRdb keeps only in-frame clones here, not all; method: immunoSEQ multiplex PCR. The data contain about 190,000 clones, around 65% of them seen just once; the ten biggest clones take up around 4%. Treatment in this sample: oral pan-JAK inhibitor, 5-10 mg twice daily. Sequencing used CD4+ T cells sorted from blood, obtained at week 4, from a patient treated with tofacitinib. The receptor set was obtained from a human donor with alopecia areata.

The chain combines TRBV7-9 with TRBJ2-3; a possible D gene is TRBD2 (6 bases). Deletions cut 5 bases from V and 2 bases from J, with 11 bases between. The length of the CDR3 is 14 residues. Looked up from germline, CDR1 is SEHNR and CDR2 is FQNEAQ (reference sequence). CDR3 coding DNA: TGTGCCAGCAGCCTCCGGGGGTTCACAGATACGCAGTATTTT. Encoded protein: CASSLRGFTDTQYF.

The chain carries TRBV6-5 and TRBJ1-1, with a weak D call TRBD1 (5 bases). Per germline, CDR1 MNHEY and CDR2 SVGAGI. This CDR3 is built from 12 residues. V lost 5 bases to trimming and J lost 11 bases, with 15 bases between them. The CDR3 DNA follows: TGTGCCAGCAGTACGGCCGGGACCTTGGCTTTCTTT. It encodes CASSTAGTLAFF.

V usage is TRBV29-1 and J usage is TRBJ2-5; D is uncertain. In germline, CDR1 is SQVTM, CDR2 ANQGSEA. Trimming pared 4 bases from V and 5 bases from J, leaving 8 bases between. The length of the CDR3 is 11 residues. The CDR3 DNA follows: TGCAGCGTTGGGATGGCGGAGACCCAGTACTTC. Protein product: CSVGMAETQYF. Combining the CDR3 with reference TRBV29-1 and TRBJ2-5 gives the whole variable domain SAVISQKPSRDICQRGTSLTIQCQVDSQVTMMFWYRQQPGQSLTLIATANQGSEATYESGFVIDKFPISRPNLTFSTLTVSNMSPEDSSIYLCSVGMAETQYFGPGTRLLVL.

This chain links TRBV6-6 with TRBJ1-2, with a possible D match to TRBD1 (6 bases). The CDR3 covers 14 residues. The germline V and J ends were trimmed by 7 bases and 0 bases, with 12 bases remaining between them. CDR1 and CDR2 (germline): MNHNY, SVGAGI (reference sequence). The chain's CDR3 is CASNDRQTNYGYTF. In DNA, the CDR3 is TGTGCCAGCAACGACAGGCAAACTAACTATGGCTACACCTTC.

This chain links TRBV29-1 with TRBJ2-1; 7 bases agree with TRBD2. Germline V gene sequence: CDR1 SQVTM, CDR2 ANQGSEA. Trimming at V came to 7 bases and at J to 0 bases, leaving 18 bases not matched to a gene. The CDR3 has 18 residues. The CDR3: CSAGGVVQPGSSYNEQFF. CDR3 nucleotide sequence: TGCAGCGCTGGGGGGGTTGTTCAGCCAGGGAGCTCCTACAATGAGCAGTTCTTC.

This clone was picked up a small number of times. The gene calls are TRBV5-1 and TRBJ2-2, with TRBD1 identical over 7 bases. Germline V gives CDR1 SGHRS, CDR2 YFSETQ. This CDR3 has 16 residues. V shed 4 bases and J 3 bases; nucleotides not matched to a gene: 9. DNA of the CDR3: TGCGCCAGCAGCCCGGGAACAGGGGCGGACACCGGGGAGCTGTTTTTT. This codes for CASSPGTGADTGELFF.

The J gene is TRBJ1-1, the V gene TRBV7-2; D is possibly TRBD1 (6 bases). Trimming took 0 bases from V and 2 from J, leaving 10 bases between them. The CDR3 is 15 amino acids. CDR1 is SGHTA and CDR2 is FQGNSA in the germline V gene. The CDR3 loop reads CASSLARTVNTEAFF. Written as DNA, the CDR3 is TGTGCCAGCAGCTTAGCTAGGACAGTAAACACTGAAGCTTTCTTT.

The V call is TRBV7-2, the J call TRBJ1-1; D is unclear. V dropped 5 bases and J dropped 1 base, with 8 bases sitting between them. CDR1 is SGHTA, CDR2 FQGNSA, per germline. The CDR3 spans 13 residues. This CDR3 is CASSKDGNTEAFF. CDR3 coding DNA: TGTGCCAGCAGCAAAGACGGGAACACTGAAGCTTTCTTT.

The CDR3 sequence is CASTGSSYNSPLHF. In DNA form, the CDR3 reads TGTGCCAGCACAGGGAGCTCCTATAATTCACCCCTCCACTTT. The chain carries TRBV9 and TRBJ1-6; D might be TRBD1 (5 bases). Deletions cut 6 bases from V and 0 bases from J, with 7 bases between. The CDR3 is made up of 14 amino acids. The germline V gene has CDR1 SGDLS and CDR2 YYNGEE.

The genes are TRBV30 and TRBJ2-3; 8 bases match TRBD2. This CDR3 contains 14 residues. Trimming cost V 3 bases and J 5 bases; bases outside gene matches: 7. CDR1 GTSNPN and CDR2 SVGIG come from the germline V gene (reference sequence). The CDR3 nucleotides are TGTGCCTGGAGCGACGGGGGGGCGAAAGATACGCAGTATTTT. Translating gives CAWSDGGAKDTQYF.

On this clone itself: At one end the junction does not follow the germline gene, possibly because of a read error. This chain uses TRBV7-9 with TRBJ2-3; maybe TRBD2 (7 bases). The V gene's germline CDR1 is SEHNR and CDR2 FQNEAQ (reference sequence). CDR3 size: 12 residues. This CDR3 reads CARRGAEDTQYF. CDR3 DNA: TGCGCCCGCCGGGGGGCGGAAGATACGCAGTATTTT.

This clone came up a few times. The rearrangement links TRBV29-1 to TRBJ1-1, with 7 bases aligning to TRBD1. CDR1 SQVTM and CDR2 ANQGSEA come from the germline V gene. The CDR3 totals 12 residues. The trim removed 5 bases at V and 6 bases at J, leaving 6 bases unmatched. CDR3 sequence (DNA): TGCAGCGTTCACGACAGGGAAGCTGAAGCTTTCTTT. Encoded protein: CSVHDREAEAFF.

This clone was seen more than once but under ten times. A much larger clone differs from this one at a single base, so this may be a read error. The V call is TRBV2, the J call TRBJ2-2, with D maybe TRBD2 (7 bases). The ends were cut back, 7 bases at V and 1 base at J, with 13 bases in the middle. From germline, CDR1 is SNHLY and CDR2 FYNNEI. This CDR3 has 15 amino acids. This CDR3 reads CASKGGAGNTGELFF. The CDR3 DNA follows: TGTGCCAGCAAAGGGGGGGCGGGGAACACCGGGGAGCTGTTTTTT.

The chain links TRBV30 to TRBJ2-1; 9 bases are shared with TRBD1. J was trimmed by 1 base and V by 5 bases; bases with no gene match: 3. The CDR3 consists of 14 residues. Germline CDR1 GTSNPN, CDR2 SVGIG (reference sequence). The CDR3 DNA reads TGTGCCTGGGGACAGGGGTGGTCCTACAATGAGCAGTTCTTC. Residues: CAWGQGWSYNEQFF.

The chain employs TRBV29-1 and TRBJ1-2; D unclear. Trimming left V 2 bases short and J 4 bases short, with 11 bases between. The CDR3 spans 13 residues. Germline values: CDR1 SQVTM, CDR2 ANQGSEA. The CDR3 region is CSVEKMSIYGYTF. The CDR3 region has the DNA TGCAGCGTTGAAAAGATGTCGATCTATGGCTACACCTTC.

CDR3 region: CAISETGGGYTF. CDR3 bases: TGTGCCATCAGTGAGACAGGGGGAGGCTACACCTTC. The chain is built from TRBV10-3 and TRBJ1-2, with 8 bases fitting TRBD1. Germline CDR1 reads ENHRY; CDR2 reads SYGVKD. V gave up 2 bases and J gave up 8 bases; unmatched junction bases: 1. The CDR3 sequence is 12 residues long.

Comment on this clone: This may arise from a read error, as a much more abundant clone is one base away. V is TRBV11-2 and J is TRBJ2-5; no firm D call. This CDR3 is built from 11 residues. CDR1 and CDR2 from the germline V gene are SGHAT and FQNNGV. Trimming cost V 5 bases and J 4 bases, with 5 bases left between them. The CDR3 DNA sequence: TGTGCCAGCAGCCCCCGAGAGACCCAGTACTTC. Amino acid sequence: CASSPRETQYF.

This clone was counted only a few times. The chain couples TRBV29-1 to TRBJ2-7; 7 nucleotides match TRBD1. The CDR3 contains 12 residues. The J segment lost 2 bases and the V segment lost 4 bases, leaving 2 bases of the junction unmatched. Germline-derived CDR1 and CDR2 are SQVTM and ANQGSEA. The CDR3 is CSVAQGAYEQYF. The CDR3 DNA reads as TGCAGCGTTGCCCAGGGGGCCTACGAGCAGTACTTC.

Here the CDR3 reads CASSYPGQGRGTEAFF. CDR3 nucleotide sequence: TGTGCCAGCAGTTACCCTGGACAGGGTAGAGGCACTGAAGCTTTCTTT. The chain employs TRBV6-5 and TRBJ1-1, with 8 nucleotides matching TRBD1. Germline values: CDR1 MNHEY, CDR2 SVGAGI. The CDR3 runs to 16 residues. After removal of 2 bases from V and 4 bases from J, the junction contained 9 bases not matched to a gene.

In its sample, this clone was seen once. The V and J genes are TRBV29-1 and TRBJ1-1; TRBD1 matches 8 bases. After removal of 7 bases from V and 5 bases from J, the junction contained 6 bases not matched to a gene. The V gene's germline CDR1 is SQVTM and CDR2 ANQGSEA. The CDR3 totals 12 residues. Here the CDR3 reads CSADTGGTEAFF. The CDR3 nucleotides read TGCAGCGCCGATACAGGGGGGACTGAAGCTTTCTTT.

This chain uses TRBV2 with TRBJ2-7, with D tentatively TRBD2 (5 bases). The CDR3 sequence is 14 residues long. Germline V gene lookup returns CDR1 SNHLY and CDR2 FYNNEI. The germline V and J ends were trimmed by 5 bases and 4 bases, with 15 bases remaining between them. In DNA, the CDR3 is TGTGCCAGCAGTAGCGCGGGCGAGAGGTACGAGCAGTACTTC. It codes for CASSSAGERYEQYF. Supplemented by reference TRBV2 and TRBJ2-7, the full variable domain reads EPEVTQTPSHQVTQMGQEVILRCVPISNHLYFYWYRQILGQKVEFLVSFYNNEISEKSEIFDDQFSVERPDGSNFTLKIRSTKLEDSAMYFCASSSAGERYEQYFGPGTRLTVT.

This rearrangement joins TRBV5-4 to TRBJ2-5; possibly TRBD2 for D (7 bases). The V and J ends lost 7 bases and 1 base respectively, with 20 bases between them. Germline V gives CDR1 SGHNT, CDR2 YYREEE (reference sequence). The CDR3 length is 16 residues. CDR3 amino acids: CASSTWGGRAQETQYF. The CDR3 nucleotides read TGTGCCAGCTCCACCTGGGGGGGCAGGGCCCAAGAGACCCAGTACTTC.

The sample holds one count of this clone. The chain is built from TRBV19 and TRBJ1-1; perhaps TRBD1 as D (5 bases). The CDR3 length is 11 residues. Trimming took off 8 bases at V and 4 bases at J, with 8 bases between the two ends. Per the germline V gene, CDR1 is LNHDA and CDR2 is SQIVND (reference sequence). CDR3 DNA: TGTGCCAGTCAGGGAGGCACTGAAGCTTTCTTT. Protein: CASQGGTEAFF.

The rearrangement links TRBV7-2 to TRBJ1-2, with TRBD1 matching 7 bases. With V trimmed by 1 base and J by 7 bases, 12 bases remained unmatched. This CDR3 is 16 amino acids long. Germline V CDR1 and CDR2: SGHTA, FQGNSA. In nucleotides, the CDR3 is TGTGCCAGCAGCTTAGATGTGAGAACAGGGGTGGGTGGCTACACCTTC. This gives the protein CASSLDVRTGVGGYTF.

The rearrangement uses TRBV10-3 and TRBJ1-5; tentative D call: TRBD1 (6 bases). V was trimmed by 0 bases and J by 3 bases, leaving 12 bases between them. The CDR3 length is 16 residues. Per germline, CDR1 ENHRY and CDR2 SYGVKD. The DNA for the CDR3 is TGTGCCATCAGTGAGTCCACAGGGAGGACCAATCAGCCCCAGCATTTT. It translates to CAISESTGRTNQPQHF.

The CDR3 region has the DNA TGCAGCGTTGAACTGGTCCAGGGCACTGAAGCTTTCTTT. Translation: CSVELVQGTEAFF. The chain recombines TRBV29-1 with TRBJ1-1; a weak D match, TRBD1 (5 bases). From germline, CDR1 is SQVTM and CDR2 ANQGSEA. V lost 2 bases and J 4 bases, leaving 11 bases between the germline ends. This CDR3 comprises 13 residues. The whole variable domain, filled in from reference TRBV29-1 and TRBJ1-1, reads SAVISQKPSRDICQRGTSLTIQCQVDSQVTMMFWYRQQPGQSLTLIATANQGSEATYESGFVIDKFPISRPNLTFSTLTVSNMSPEDSSIYLCSVELVQGTEAFFGQGTRLTVV.

The gene calls are TRBV5-1 and TRBJ2-5; TRBD2 might be the D (6 bases). This CDR3 region has 17 residues. The germline V gene has CDR1 SGHRS and CDR2 YFSETQ. Deletions cut 2 bases from V and 1 base from J, with 18 bases between. The CDR3 nucleotides are TGCGCCAGCAGCTTATTTGGGGCGGGGAGTCCCCAAGAGACCCAGTACTTC. Its protein product is CASSLFGAGSPQETQYF.

Only a few counts were recorded for this clone. The V call is TRBV30, the J call TRBJ2-3; either TRBD1 or TRBD2 may supply D (5 bases each). The CDR3 has 15 amino acids. Germline-derived CDR1 and CDR2 are GTSNPN and SVGIG (reference sequence). Trimming left V 3 bases short and J 8 bases short, with 21 bases between. DNA for the CDR3: TGTGCCTGGAGCCTTGGGACCACCAGCCCAGCTACGCAGTATTTT. This translates into CAWSLGTTSPATQYF.

The chain has TRBV30 and TRBJ2-1; D possibly corresponds to TRBD2 (6 bases). Deletions cut 3 bases from V and 1 base from J, with 22 bases between. Germline-derived CDR1 and CDR2 are GTSNPN and SVGIG (reference sequence). The CDR3 totals 18 residues. CDR3: CAWSPSLAYRESYNEQFF. The CDR3 bases are TGTGCCTGGAGCCCATCCTTGGCTTATCGGGAGTCCTACAATGAGCAGTTCTTC.

The CDR3 reads CASSQSGRGPDGYTF. The CDR3 DNA reads TGCGCCAGCAGTCAATCGGGCAGGGGGCCGGATGGCTACACCTTC. The chain combines TRBV23-1 with TRBJ1-2; 8 bases map to TRBD1. TRBV23-1 is labeled an ORF, and its function is uncertain. This CDR3 has 15 residues. V dropped 0 bases and J dropped 6; count of bases not matched to a gene: 6.

The DNA for the CDR3 is TGTGCCAGCTCACCACCTACTCGTCACGGCGAGCAGTACTTC. Translated: CASSPPTRHGEQYF. The chain uses TRBV18 and TRBJ2-7; D gene ambiguous. The V gene lost 0 bases and the J gene lost 6 bases, with 12 bases spanning the gap. Germline assignment: CDR1 KGHSH and CDR2 LQKENI. The CDR3 runs to 14 residues.

The rearrangement uses TRBV2 and TRBJ2-7; D call uncertain. CDR1 is SNHLY and CDR2 is FYNNEI in the germline V gene. Trimming cost V 0 bases and J 10 bases, with 7 bases left between them. The CDR3 totals 11 residues. CDR3 nucleotides: TGTGCCAGCAGTGAAGCTGCCTTACAGTACTTC. It is translated as CASSEAALQYF.